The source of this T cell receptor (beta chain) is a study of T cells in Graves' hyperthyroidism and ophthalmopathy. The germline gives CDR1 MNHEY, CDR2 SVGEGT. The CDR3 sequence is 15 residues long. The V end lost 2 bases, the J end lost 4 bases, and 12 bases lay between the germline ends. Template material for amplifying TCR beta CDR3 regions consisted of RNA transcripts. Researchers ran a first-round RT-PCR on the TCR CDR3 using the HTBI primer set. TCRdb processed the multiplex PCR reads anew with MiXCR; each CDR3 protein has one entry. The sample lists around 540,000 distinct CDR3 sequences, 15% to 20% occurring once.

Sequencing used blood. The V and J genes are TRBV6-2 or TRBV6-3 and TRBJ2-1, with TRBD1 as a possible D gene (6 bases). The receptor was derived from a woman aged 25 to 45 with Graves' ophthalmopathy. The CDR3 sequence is CASSYGGAVYNEQFF. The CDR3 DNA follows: TGTGCCAGCAGTTACGGGGGCGCAGTATACAATGAGCAGTTCTTC.